This T cell receptor (beta chain) was captured in a study of T cells in Graves' hyperthyroidism and ophthalmopathy. CDR3 length equals 19 residues. J was trimmed by 4 bases and V by 6 bases; bases with no gene match: 17. Per germline, CDR1 SGHTA and CDR2 FQGTGA. It was RNA transcripts that yielded the amplified TCR beta CDR3 regions. HTBI primers were the set used in a first-round RT-PCR of the TCR CDR3. One entry per CDR3 protein results from TCRdb running MiXCR on the multiplex PCR reads. Altogether around 350,000 distinct CDR3 sequences are present, 19% being singletons, with the ten largest covering about 3.5%. There are many counts of this clonotype. The hyperthyroidism was newly diagnosed and had lasted under 2 months; the patients were aged 18 to 65.

The TCR was taken from a woman aged 18 to 35 with Graves' hyperthyroidism. This sequence joins TRBV7-3 and TRBJ2-7; 14 positions match TRBD2. Sequenced: blood. In DNA, the CDR3 is TGTGCCAGCAGGCTAACGACAGGGACTAGCGGGGGACAGGGATACGAGCAGTACTTC. Its translation is CASRLTTGTSGGQGYEQYF. Drawing the rest from reference TRBV7-3 and TRBJ2-7, the complete variable domain is GAGVSQTPSNKVTEKGKYVELRCDPISGHTALYWYRQSLGQGPEFLIYFQGTGAADDSGLPNDRFFAVRPEGSVSTLKIQRTERGDSAVYLCASRLTTGTSGGQGYEQYFGPGTRLTVT.